This entry features one T cell receptor beta chain sequence. The data stem from a study of cytomegalovirus exposure and HLA in healthy donors. Primers included in the PCR were 60 Vbeta and 13 Jbeta primers. Assay: immunoSEQ multiplex PCR; the TCRdb copy retains only in-frame clones and omits some. This table holds 40,000 to 60,000 clones, around 70% found once. The CDR3 sequence is 14 residues long. Germline lookup yields CDR1 SGHRS and CDR2 YFSETQ. Trimming took 2 bases from V and 10 from J, leaving 18 bases between them. Source material: PBMCs. This receptor was identified in a woman in her 50s in good health and CMV-seronegative. This rearrangement joins TRBV5-1 to TRBJ2-5, with D hard to call. CDR3 region: CASSLGEAGDDQYF. Here the CDR3 DNA reads TGCGCCAGCAGCTTAGGAGAGGCCGGTGACGACCAGTACTTC.